This T cell receptor (beta chain) was recorded in a study of cytomegalovirus exposure and HLA in healthy donors. Whole-study results and caveats: An analysis was carried out at a later point. It showed that HLA-associated TCR beta chains were more clonally expanded than equally common non-associated chains. Among TCR beta chains, those listed as cytomegalovirus-associated numbered more than 150. Most TCR beta V segments were productive about 90% or about 30% of the time in an earlier analysis.

Notes on this clone: The antigen remains undetermined.

Use of 60 Vbeta and 13 Jbeta primers characterized the PCR. The protocol was immunoSEQ multiplex PCR, while the TCRdb copy is restricted to in-frame clones and leaves out a portion. The sample shows 75,000 to 95,000 clones, around 84% of them seen only once. Sample: PBMCs. The clonotype originates from a woman in her thirties or forties in good health and CMV-seropositive.

CDR3 nucleotides: TGCGCCAGCAGCCAAGAACCTAGCGGGGGCACAGATACGCAGTATTTT. It yields the protein CASSQEPSGGTDTQYF. V and J are TRBV4-3 and TRBJ2-3, with TRBD2 identical over 9 bases. Germline trimming cut 0 bases from V and 1 base from J; bases unmatched to any gene: 2. The CDR3 is 16 amino acids. Per germline, CDR1 LGHNA and CDR2 YSLEER.